The 23 T cell receptor beta chains below were found in one sample sequenced in a study of blood T cell repertoires in COVID-19. TCRdb keeps only in-frame clones here, not all; method: immunoSEQ multiplex PCR. The sample lists 200,000 to 250,000 clones; around 90% were seen once. Material for sequencing was PBMCs or T cells enriched from blood (not recorded which). The receptors shown here come from a young man who had been exposed to COVID-19.

This sequence joins TRBV30 and TRBJ2-7; 9 positions match TRBD1. CDR1 is GTSNPN and CDR2 is SVGIG in the germline V gene (reference sequence). The junction had 17 bases not matched to a gene; V was cut back by 5 bases and J by 9 bases. The CDR3 covers 15 residues. CDR3 bases: TGTGCCTGGGGGCTTCCCGGGACAGGGACTCAGGGGCAGTACTTC. Its translation is CAWGLPGTGTQGQYF.

The V call is TRBV7-2, the J call TRBJ1-1, with D perhaps TRBD1 (6 bases). In germline, CDR1 is SGHTA, CDR2 FQGNSA. This CDR3 is built from 15 residues. V was trimmed by 4 bases and J by 3 bases, leaving 15 bases between them. CDR3 nucleotides: TGTGCCAGCAGCTCCCAGTCACAGGGACACACTGAAGCTTTCTTT. Its translation is CASSSQSQGHTEAFF.

This chain uses TRBV7-9 with TRBJ1-6, with D tentatively TRBD1 (6 bases). The ends were cut back, 5 bases at V and 0 bases at J, with 11 bases in the middle. Looked up from germline, CDR1 is SEHNR and CDR2 is FQNEAQ (reference sequence). The CDR3 sequence is 16 residues long. CDR3 in amino acids: CASSRDTSSYNSPLHF. As DNA, the CDR3 is TGTGCCAGCAGCCGGGACACTAGCTCCTATAATTCACCCCTCCACTTT.

V gene TRBV3-1 (or the pseudogene TRBV3-2) combines with J gene TRBJ2-3; 11 bases agree with TRBD2. Germline CDR1 LGHDT, CDR2 YNNKEL (reference sequence). The CDR3 runs to 16 residues. J was trimmed by 2 bases and V by 6 bases; bases with no gene match: 7. This CDR3 is CASRPGTSGYTDTQYF. DNA for the CDR3: TGTGCCAGCAGACCCGGGACTAGCGGATACACAGATACGCAGTATTTT.

The gene calls are TRBV19 and TRBJ1-4; D uncertain. The germline V gene has CDR1 LNHDA and CDR2 SQIVND (reference sequence). This CDR3 is built from 13 residues. The ends were cut back, 5 bases at V and 7 bases at J, with 11 bases in the middle. The DNA of the CDR3 is TGTGCCAGTAGTTTCAATCGCGGTGAAAAACTGTTTTTT. This translates into CASSFNRGEKLFF.

The chain recombines TRBV9 with TRBJ1-3, with D unclear. The CDR3 has 15 residues. The V end lost 0 bases, the J end lost 1 base, and 8 bases lay between the germline ends. Germline V gene lookup returns CDR1 SGDLS and CDR2 YYNGEE. CDR3 in amino acids: CASSVGPASGNTIYF. The CDR3 DNA follows: TGTGCCAGCAGCGTAGGTCCCGCGTCTGGAAACACCATATATTTT.

The chain couples TRBV5-1 to TRBJ2-3; D is perhaps TRBD2 (7 bases). Germline CDR1 and CDR2: SGHRS and YFSETQ. The CDR3 loop spans 18 amino acids. V was pared by 0 bases and J by 0 bases, with 17 bases between. The CDR3 coding sequence is TGCGCCAGCAGCTTGGTGGGGGGGCTCGCTTTAAGCACAGATACGCAGTATTTT. It yields the protein CASSLVGGLALSTDTQYF.

The rearrangement joins TRBV28 to TRBJ2-4; TRBD2 might be the D (6 bases). The V and J ends lost 5 bases and 1 base respectively, with 12 bases between them. CDR3 size: 15 residues. Looked up from germline, CDR1 is MDHEN and CDR2 is SYDVKM. CDR3 loop: CASSPLGGAKNIQYF. The CDR3 nucleotides read TGTGCCAGCAGTCCACTGGGGGGTGCCAAAAACATTCAGTACTTC.

This chain connects TRBV27 to TRBJ1-1; D gene ambiguous. The CDR3 contains 12 residues. Trimming took off 11 bases at V and 7 bases at J, with 17 bases between the two ends. Germline V gives CDR1 MNHEY, CDR2 SMNVEV (reference sequence). CDR3 DNA sequence: TGTGCCGCTTCGCAGTATGGAGGTGAAGCTTTCTTT. Translating it yields CAASQYGGEAFF.

V usage is TRBV5-6 and J usage is TRBJ2-7, with 8 positions matching TRBD1. CDR1 and CDR2 from the germline V gene are SGHDT and YYEEEE. The CDR3 length is 13 residues. The V gene end was trimmed by 4 bases and the J gene end by 3 bases; junction bases not matched to a gene: 3. The CDR3 DNA reads TGTGCCAGCAGCCGACAGGGGCTCTACGAGCAGTACTTC. Amino acid sequence: CASSRQGLYEQYF.

With respect to this clone: An end of the junction does not agree with germline; a read error may underlie this. Other nucleotide sequences from this sample produce the same CDR3. This sequence joins TRBV29-1 and TRBJ2-7; the match to TRBD1 covers 8 bases. The CDR3 loop spans 13 amino acids. Germline assignment: CDR1 SQVTM and CDR2 ANQGSEA. CDR3 bases: TGCAGCGTCGAAGGACAGGGAGGCTACGAGCAGTACTTC. This sequence encodes CSVEGQGGYEQYF.

This clone was found once. The chain has TRBV11-3 and TRBJ2-1; D ambiguous. Trimming removed 1 base at V and 5 bases at J, with 6 bases between. Germline-derived CDR1 and CDR2 are SGHNT and YENEEA. The CDR3 is made up of 13 amino acids. Written as DNA, the CDR3 is TGTGCCAGCAGCTTAGGGGCAAACAATGAGCAGTTCTTC. It encodes CASSLGANNEQFF.

This chain uses TRBV5-1 with TRBJ1-1, with TRBD1 identical over 7 bases. Trimming removed 7 bases from V and 2 bases from J; junction bases left unmatched: 8. CDR3 length: 14 amino acids. Germline V gene lookup returns CDR1 SGHRS and CDR2 YFSETQ. The CDR3 is CASEGEGANTEAFF. For the CDR3, the DNA is TGCGCCAGCGAGGGCGAGGGGGCAAACACTGAAGCTTTCTTT.

The genes are TRBV23-1 and TRBJ1-3, with D uncertain. TRBV23-1 is known as an ORF, though its function is uncertain. The CDR3 covers 13 residues. V lost 8 bases, J lost 3 bases, and 11 bases lay in between. The CDR3 nucleotides read TGCGCCAGCCCCCCGGGTAATGGAAACACCATATATTTT. Its translation is CASPPGNGNTIYF.

V and J are TRBV25-1 and TRBJ1-6, with TRBD1 matching over 7 bases. J was trimmed by 0 bases and V by 5 bases; bases with no gene match: 10. The CDR3 is 18 amino acids. Germline values: CDR1 MGHDK, CDR2 SYGVNS. CDR3 in amino acids: CASSKSRDSLSYNSPLHF. In DNA form, the CDR3 reads TGTGCCAGCAGTAAATCCCGGGACAGCCTCTCCTATAATTCACCCCTCCACTTT.

This chain links TRBV19 with TRBJ1-5; TRBD1 matches 7 bases. The CDR3 loop spans 14 amino acids. Losses at the gene ends were 8 bases for V and 9 bases for J; bases not matched to a gene: 13. Germline CDR1 is LNHDA and CDR2 is SQIVND (reference sequence). The CDR3 DNA follows: TGTGCCAGTGCTAATACAGGGGATGGGGGGCCCCAGCATTTT. It encodes CASANTGDGGPQHF.

J is TRBJ2-5 and V is TRBV4-2, with D possibly being TRBD2 (6 bases). Germline V gene sequence: CDR1 LGHNA, CDR2 YNFKEQ. With 4 bases removed from V and 5 bases from J, the gap between germline ends came to 17 bases. The CDR3 spans 15 residues. The CDR3 region is CASSLSVGGSETQYF. Here the CDR3 DNA reads TGTGCCAGCAGCCTCTCGGTGGGAGGATCGGAGACCCAGTACTTC.

V usage is TRBV6-2 or TRBV6-3 and J usage is TRBJ1-1, with TRBD1 matching over 8 bases. With V trimmed by 10 bases and J by 7 bases, 14 bases remained unmatched. From germline, CDR1 is MNHEY and CDR2 SVGEGT. The CDR3 is 14 amino acids. The CDR3 bases are TGTGCCATCAGCGGACAGGGCCGGTCTCGTGAAGCTTTCTTT. It yields the protein CAISGQGRSREAFF.

V and J are TRBV7-9 and TRBJ2-2; 9 bases map to TRBD2. This CDR3 is built from 15 residues. J was trimmed by 5 bases and V by 5 bases; bases with no gene match: 6. The germline gives CDR1 SEHNR, CDR2 FQNEAQ (reference sequence). The CDR3 protein is CASSPRGGTTGELFF. The CDR3 DNA reads as TGTGCCAGCAGCCCGCGGGGGGGAACTACCGGGGAGCTGTTTTTT. Full variable domain (outside the CDR3, taken from reference TRBV7-9 and TRBJ2-2): DTGVSQNPRHKITKRGQNVTFRCDPISEHNRLYWYRQTLGQGPEFLTYFQNEAQLEKSRLLSDRFSAERPKGSFSTLEIQRTEQGDSAMYLCASSPRGGTTGELFFGEGSRLTVL.

The chain joins TRBV7-2 to TRBJ2-6; TRBD1 agrees at 7 bases. The V gene end was trimmed by 5 bases and the J gene end by 12 bases; junction bases not matched to a gene: 10. The germline V gene has CDR1 SGHTA and CDR2 FQGNSA. This CDR3 is built from 14 residues. The CDR3 region has the DNA TGTGCCAGCAGCCGCCCGACAGGGCTCCCCGTCCTGACTTTC. Its protein product is CASSRPTGLPVLTF.

This clone has a single count. The V call is TRBV21-1, the J call TRBJ2-7; the DNA was not compared with TRBD2, the D call given in the table. TRBV21-1 is assigned pseudogene status. The CDR3 extends over 18 amino acids. CDR3 bases: TGTGCCAGCAGCAAAGTGGTAGCGGGGGGTCTTAGCCCCTACGAGCAGTACTTC. As protein: CASSKVVAGGLSPYEQYF.

This chain connects TRBV5-1 to TRBJ1-2, with 8 bases aligning to TRBD1. This CDR3 region has 16 residues. Germline V gene lookup returns CDR1 SGHRS and CDR2 YFSETQ. J was trimmed by 4 bases and V by 3 bases; bases with no gene match: 11. CDR3 region: CASSSRAGQGTYGYTF. CDR3 in DNA: TGCGCCAGCAGCTCCAGGGCCGGACAGGGCACCTATGGCTACACCTTC. Variable domain in full (rest from reference TRBV5-1 and TRBJ1-2): KAGVTQTPRYLIKTRGQQVTLSCSPISGHRSVSWYQQTPGQGLQFLFEYFSETQRNKGNFPGRFSGRQFSNSRSEMNVSTLELGDSALYLCASSSRAGQGTYGYTFGSGTRLTVV.

The J gene is TRBJ2-1, the V gene TRBV6-5; 11 positions match TRBD2. The germline gives CDR1 MNHEY, CDR2 SVGAGI. The CDR3 contains 15 residues. The junction had 5 bases not matched to a gene; V was cut back by 2 bases and J by 8 bases. This chain's CDR3 is CASSYGSGGADEQFF. The CDR3 region has the DNA TGTGCCAGCAGTTACGGTAGCGGGGGGGCCGATGAGCAGTTCTTC.